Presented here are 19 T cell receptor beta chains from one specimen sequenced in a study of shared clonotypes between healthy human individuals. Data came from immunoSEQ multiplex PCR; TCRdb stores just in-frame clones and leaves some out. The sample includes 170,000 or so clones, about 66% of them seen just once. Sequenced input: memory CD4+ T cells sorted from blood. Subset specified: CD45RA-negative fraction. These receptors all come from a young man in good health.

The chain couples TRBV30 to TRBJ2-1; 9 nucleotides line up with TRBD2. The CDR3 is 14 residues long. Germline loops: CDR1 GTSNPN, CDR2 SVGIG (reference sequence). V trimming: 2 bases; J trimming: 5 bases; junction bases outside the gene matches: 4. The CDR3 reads CAWSPGLAHNEQFF. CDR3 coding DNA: TGTGCCTGGAGTCCGGGACTAGCCCACAATGAGCAGTTCTTC.

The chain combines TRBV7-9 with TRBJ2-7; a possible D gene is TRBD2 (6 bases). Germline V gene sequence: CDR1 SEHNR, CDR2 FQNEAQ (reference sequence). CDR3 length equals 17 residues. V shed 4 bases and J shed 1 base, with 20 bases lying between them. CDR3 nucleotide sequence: TGTGCCAGCAGCTACTCCCGCGGAGGGGTTGGATCCTACGAGCAGTACTTC. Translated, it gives CASSYSRGGVGSYEQYF.

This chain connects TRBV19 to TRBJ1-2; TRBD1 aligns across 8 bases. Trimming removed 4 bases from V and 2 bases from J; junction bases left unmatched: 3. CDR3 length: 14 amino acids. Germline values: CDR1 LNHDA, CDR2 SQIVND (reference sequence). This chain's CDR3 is CASSTRQGNYGYTF. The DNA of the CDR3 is TGTGCCAGTAGTACTAGACAGGGGAACTATGGCTACACCTTC.

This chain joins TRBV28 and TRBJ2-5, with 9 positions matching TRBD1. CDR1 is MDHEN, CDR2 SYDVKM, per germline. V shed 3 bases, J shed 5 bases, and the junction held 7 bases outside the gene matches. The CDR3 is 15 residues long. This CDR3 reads CASSFADRGHETQYF. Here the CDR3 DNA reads TGTGCCAGCAGTTTCGCGGACAGGGGACACGAGACCCAGTACTTC.

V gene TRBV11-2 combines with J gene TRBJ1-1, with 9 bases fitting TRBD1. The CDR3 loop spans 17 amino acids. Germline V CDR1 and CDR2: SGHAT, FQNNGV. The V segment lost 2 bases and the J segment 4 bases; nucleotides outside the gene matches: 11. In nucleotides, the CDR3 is TGTGCCAGCAGCTTAACGGGACAGGGAGACCGGGGCACTGAAGCTTTCTTT. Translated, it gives CASSLTGQGDRGTEAFF. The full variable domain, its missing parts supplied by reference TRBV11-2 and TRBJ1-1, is EAGVAQSPRYKIIEKRQSVAFWCNPISGHATLYWYQQILGQGPKLLIQFQNNGVVDDSQLPKDRFSAERLKGVDSTLKIQPAKLEDSAVYLCASSLTGQGDRGTEAFFGQGTRLTVV.

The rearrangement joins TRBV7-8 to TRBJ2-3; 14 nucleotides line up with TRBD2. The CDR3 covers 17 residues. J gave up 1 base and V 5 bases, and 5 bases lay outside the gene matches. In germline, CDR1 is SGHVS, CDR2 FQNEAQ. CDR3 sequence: CASSGTSGSWGTDTQYF. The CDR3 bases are TGTGCCAGCAGCGGGACTAGCGGGAGCTGGGGCACAGATACGCAGTATTTT.

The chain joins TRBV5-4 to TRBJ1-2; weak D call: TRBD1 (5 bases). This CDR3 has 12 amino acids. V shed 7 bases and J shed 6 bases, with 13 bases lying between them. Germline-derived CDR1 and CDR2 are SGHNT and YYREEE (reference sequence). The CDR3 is CASGLEGNGYTF. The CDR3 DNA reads TGTGCCAGCGGGCTGGAGGGGAATGGCTACACCTTC.

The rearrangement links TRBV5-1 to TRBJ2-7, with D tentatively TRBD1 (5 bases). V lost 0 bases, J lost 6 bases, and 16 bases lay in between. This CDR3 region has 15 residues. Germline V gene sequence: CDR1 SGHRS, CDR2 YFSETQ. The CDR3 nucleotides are TGCGCCAGCAGCTTGGTTTCTCAGGGTGTTGGCGAGCAGTACTTC. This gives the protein CASSLVSQGVGEQYF.

Here the CDR3 reads CASSLDHGNYNEQFF. DNA for the CDR3: TGCGCCAGCAGCTTGGACCACGGGAACTACAATGAGCAGTTCTTC. The rearrangement uses TRBV5-1 and TRBJ2-1, with a tentative D call TRBD2 (5 bases). CDR1 and CDR2 from the germline V gene are SGHRS and YFSETQ. V shed 0 bases and J shed 3 bases, with 10 bases lying between them. The CDR3 consists of 15 residues.

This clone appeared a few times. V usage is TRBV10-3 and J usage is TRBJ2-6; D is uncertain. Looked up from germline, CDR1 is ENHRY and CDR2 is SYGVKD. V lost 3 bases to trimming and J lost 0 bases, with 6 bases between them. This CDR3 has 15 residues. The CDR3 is CAISEQFSGANVLTF. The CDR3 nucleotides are TGTGCCATCAGTGAACAGTTCTCTGGGGCCAACGTCCTGACTTTC.

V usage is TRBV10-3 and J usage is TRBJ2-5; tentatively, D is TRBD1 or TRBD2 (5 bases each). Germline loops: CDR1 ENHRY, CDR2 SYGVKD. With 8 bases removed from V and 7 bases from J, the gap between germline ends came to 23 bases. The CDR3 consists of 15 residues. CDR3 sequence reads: CAIRDSGLLLGTQYF. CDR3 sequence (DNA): TGTGCCATCCGGGATTCAGGGCTCCTATTGGGGACCCAGTACTTC.

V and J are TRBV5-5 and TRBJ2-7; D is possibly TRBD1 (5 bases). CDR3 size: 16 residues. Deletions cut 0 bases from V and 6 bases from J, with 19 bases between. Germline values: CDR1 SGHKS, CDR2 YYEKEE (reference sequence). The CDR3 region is CASSLGSGQGTSEQYF. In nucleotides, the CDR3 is TGTGCCAGCAGCTTGGGCTCCGGGCAGGGAACCTCCGAGCAGTACTTC.

DNA for the CDR3: TGTGCCAGCAGCCCCCGTGGGGATACGCAGTATTTT. Its protein product is CASSPRGDTQYF. This rearrangement joins TRBV7-6 to TRBJ2-3; D call uncertain. V lost 5 bases and J 6 bases, leaving 9 bases between the germline ends. The germline CDR1 and CDR2 sequences are SGHVS and FNYEAQ. This CDR3 spans 12 amino acids.

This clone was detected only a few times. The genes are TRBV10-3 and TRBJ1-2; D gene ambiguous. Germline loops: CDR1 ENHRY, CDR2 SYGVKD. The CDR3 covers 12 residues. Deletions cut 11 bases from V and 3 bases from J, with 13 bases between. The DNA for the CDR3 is TGTGCCGCACGAAAGAAAGACTATGGCTACACCTTC. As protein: CAARKKDYGYTF.

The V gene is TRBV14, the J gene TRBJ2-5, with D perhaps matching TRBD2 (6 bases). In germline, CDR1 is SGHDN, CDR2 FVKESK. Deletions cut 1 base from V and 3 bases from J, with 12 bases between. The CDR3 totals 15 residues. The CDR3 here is CASSQGGLIKETQYF. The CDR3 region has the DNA TGTGCCAGCAGCCAAGGGGGACTTATAAAAGAGACCCAGTACTTC.

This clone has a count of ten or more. The CDR3 is CASSLTVQETQYF. CDR3 sequence (DNA): TGCGCCAGCAGCTTGACGGTCCAAGAGACCCAGTACTTC. The V gene is TRBV5-1, the J gene TRBJ2-5; D unresolved. The CDR3 is 13 amino acids. Trimming removed 1 base at V and 1 base at J, with 5 bases between. CDR1 is SGHRS, CDR2 YFSETQ, per germline. The whole variable domain, filled in from reference TRBV5-1 and TRBJ2-5, reads KAGVTQTPRYLIKTRGQQVTLSCSPISGHRSVSWYQQTPGQGLQFLFEYFSETQRNKGNFPGRFSGRQFSNSRSEMNVSTLELGDSALYLCASSLTVQETQYFGPGTRLLVL.

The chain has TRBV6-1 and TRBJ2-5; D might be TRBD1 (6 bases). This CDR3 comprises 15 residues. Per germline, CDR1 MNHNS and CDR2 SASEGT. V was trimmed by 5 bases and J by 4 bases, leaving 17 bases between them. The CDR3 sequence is CASSSTGPGRETQYF. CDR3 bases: TGTGCCAGCAGTTCAACAGGGCCCGGGCGAGAGACCCAGTACTTC.

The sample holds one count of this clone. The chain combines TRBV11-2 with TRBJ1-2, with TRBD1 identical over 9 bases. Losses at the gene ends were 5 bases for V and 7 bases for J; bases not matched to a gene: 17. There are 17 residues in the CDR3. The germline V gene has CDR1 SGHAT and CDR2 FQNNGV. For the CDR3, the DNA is TGTGCCAGCAGCCGAATCAAAAACAGGGGGCGCATGATTGGCTACACCTTC. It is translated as CASSRIKNRGRMIGYTF.

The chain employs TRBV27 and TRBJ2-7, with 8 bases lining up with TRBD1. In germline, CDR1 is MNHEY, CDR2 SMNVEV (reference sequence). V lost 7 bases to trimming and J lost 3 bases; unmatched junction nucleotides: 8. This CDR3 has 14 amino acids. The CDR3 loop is CASNRQGPNYEQYF. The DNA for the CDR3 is TGTGCCAGCAACAGACAGGGGCCTAACTACGAGCAGTACTTC.